The source of this T cell receptor (beta chain) is a study of beta chain features in type 1 diabetes. Study outcomes and limitations: A pattern of fewer insertions and more deletions at VDJ junctions was seen in type 1 diabetes patients. All four CD4+ subsets of Type 1 diabetes patients contained TCRB CDR3s that were moderately but significantly shorter.

This clone showed up just a few times. Its antigen is unknown. The CDR3 loop spans 15 amino acids. From germline, CDR1 is SGHTA and CDR2 FQGNSA. Trimming at V came to 5 bases and at J to 2 bases, leaving 5 bases not matched to a gene. Expressed TCRB transcripts were sequenced after all isolated RNA was converted to cDNA. Profiling relied on immunoSEQ multiplex PCR, and the TCRdb table lists in-frame clones only, not all of them. Here the sample spans around 690,000 clones, 12% being singletons. The rearrangement uses TRBV7-2 and TRBJ1-3, with 8 bases lining up with TRBD1. The clonotype originates from a man aged 25 to 40 with type 1 diabetes. The material sequenced was naive CD4+ T cells from blood. For the CDR3, the DNA is TGTGCCAGCAGCCCAGGGGGCTTTACTGGAAACACCATATATTTT. Translating gives CASSPGGFTGNTIYF. Filled out from reference TRBV7-2 and TRBJ1-3, the complete variable domain reads GAGVSQSPSNKVTEKGKDVELRCDPISGHTALYWYRQSLGQGLEFLIYFQGNSAPDKSGLPSDRFSAERTGGSVSTLTIQRTQQEDSAVYLCASSPGGFTGNTIYFGEGSWLTVV.